A single T cell receptor beta chain is shown here with its context. What it binds is not known. One end of the junction fails to match germline, which may point to a read error. It was from roughly 20-30 mg of unsorted bulk tissue that RNA and DNA were co-extracted. Every tumor contributed samples taken at five separate regions. A constant-region primer served to make TCR beta cDNA from 500 to 550 ng total RNA. Each TCR beta library was derived from three nested multiplex PCR rounds that employed slightly modified ARM-PCR. The two initial PCR rounds, roughly 9 cycles each, used TRBV1-TRBV30 forward and C-beta reverse primers. TCRdb processed the multiplex PCR reads anew with MiXCR; each CDR3 protein has one entry. The sample yields 45,000 to 55,000 distinct CDR3 sequences, over 65% seen once. The germline V gene has CDR1 SGHAT and CDR2 FQNNGV. The CDR3 contains 14 residues. The sample is drawn from a study of tumor-infiltrating lymphocytes in primary liver carcinoma. Study conclusions and caveats: Found in all five tumor regions were only about 7-24% of top clones. Overlap in tumor-adjacent and tumor-blood pairs fell below that of tumor region pairs.

Material for sequencing was liver tumor tissue from sampling region 5. Subset meaning: tumor region T5, tumor centre. The source of this sequence is a man aged 40-49 years with primary liver carcinoma and hepatitis B virus infection. This chain joins TRBV11-2 and TRBJ2-1; TRBD2 matches 8 bases. The CDR3 nucleotides read TGTGCCTGCAGACCGGGGGGGCCGTACAATGAGCAGTTCTTC. This sequence encodes CACRPGGPYNEQFF.